Sequencing of this T cell receptor (beta chain) was carried out in a study of shared clonotypes between healthy human individuals. Generated by immunoSEQ multiplex PCR, the TCRdb table keeps only in-frame clones and is missing some. This sample has under 2,500,000 clones, with approximately 96% found just once. V was pared by 4 bases and J by 8 bases, with 15 bases between. The germline V gene encodes CDR1 GTSNPN and CDR2 SVGIG (reference sequence). The CDR3 is made up of 14 amino acids. Study-wide points: Non-shared clonotypes showed lower generation probabilities than clonotypes common to all four donors.

Recent acute infections and vaccinations were absent in the healthy HIV-negative adult donors. About this clone itself: Its antigen is currently unknown.

The rearrangement joins TRBV30 to TRBJ1-6; D is possibly TRBD1 (6 bases). The TCR comes from a man between 18 and 29 years old in good health. The material sequenced was naive CD4+ T cells sorted from blood. Subset reported: CD45RA+ positively selected. Here the CDR3 DNA reads TGTGCCTGGAACCTCGGCAGGGGTGATTCACCCCTCCACTTT. Its protein is CAWNLGRGDSPLHF.